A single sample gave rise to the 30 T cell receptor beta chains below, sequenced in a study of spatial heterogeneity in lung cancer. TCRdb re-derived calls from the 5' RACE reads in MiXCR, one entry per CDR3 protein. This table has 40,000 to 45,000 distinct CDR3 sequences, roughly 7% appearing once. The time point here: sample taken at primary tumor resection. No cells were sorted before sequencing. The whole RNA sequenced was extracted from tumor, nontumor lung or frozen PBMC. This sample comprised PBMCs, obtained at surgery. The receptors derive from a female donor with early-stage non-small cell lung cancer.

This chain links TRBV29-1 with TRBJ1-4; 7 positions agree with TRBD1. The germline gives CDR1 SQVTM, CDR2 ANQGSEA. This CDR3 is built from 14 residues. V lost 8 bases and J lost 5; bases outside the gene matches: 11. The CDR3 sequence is CSIYGGTANEKLFF. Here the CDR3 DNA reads TGCAGCATCTATGGGGGGACAGCAAATGAAAAACTGTTTTTT.

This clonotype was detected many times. The CDR3 DNA is TGTGCCAGCAGTTTTTCCCAGCGGGGGGGCCCCAAAAACATTCAGTACTTC. Its protein is CASSFSQRGGPKNIQYF. The V gene is TRBV12-3 or TRBV12-4, the J gene TRBJ2-4, with 10 positions matching TRBD2. The CDR3 is 17 residues long. The trim removed 3 bases at V and 2 bases at J, leaving 7 bases unmatched.

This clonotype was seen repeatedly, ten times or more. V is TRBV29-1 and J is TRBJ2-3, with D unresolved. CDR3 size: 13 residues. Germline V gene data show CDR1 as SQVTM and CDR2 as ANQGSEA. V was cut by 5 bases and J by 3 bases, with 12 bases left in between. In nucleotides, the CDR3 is TGCAGCGTTCGCTCCCCAAGAACAGATACGCAGTATTTT. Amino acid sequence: CSVRSPRTDTQYF.

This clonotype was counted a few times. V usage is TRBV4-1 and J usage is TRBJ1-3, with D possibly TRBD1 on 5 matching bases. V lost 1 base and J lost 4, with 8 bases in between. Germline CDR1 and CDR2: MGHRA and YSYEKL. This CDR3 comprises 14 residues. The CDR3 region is CASSQGQPGNTIYF. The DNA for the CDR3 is TGCGCCAGCAGCCAAGGACAGCCAGGAAACACCATATATTTT.

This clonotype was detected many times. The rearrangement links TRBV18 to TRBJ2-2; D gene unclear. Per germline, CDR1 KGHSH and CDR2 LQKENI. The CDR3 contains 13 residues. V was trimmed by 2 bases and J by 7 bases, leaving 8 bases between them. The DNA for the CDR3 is TGTGCCAGCTCACCAGCCCAAAACGGGGAGCTGTTTTTT. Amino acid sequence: CASSPAQNGELFF.

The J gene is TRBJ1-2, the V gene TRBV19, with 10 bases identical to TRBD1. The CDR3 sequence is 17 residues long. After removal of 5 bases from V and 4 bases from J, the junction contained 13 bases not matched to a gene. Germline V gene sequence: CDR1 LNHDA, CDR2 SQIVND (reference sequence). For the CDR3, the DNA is TGTGCCAGTAGTTCGACAGGGGGCGTTAACTTTATCTATGGCTACACCTTC. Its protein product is CASSSTGGVNFIYGYTF.

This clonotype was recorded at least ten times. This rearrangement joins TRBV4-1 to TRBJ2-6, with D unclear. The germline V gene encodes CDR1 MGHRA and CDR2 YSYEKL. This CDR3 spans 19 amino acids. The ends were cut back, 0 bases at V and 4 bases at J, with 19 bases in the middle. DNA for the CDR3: TGCGCCAGCAGCCAAGAGAATAGAGATAGGTACGGAGGGGCCAACGTCCTGACTTTC. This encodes CASSQENRDRYGGANVLTF.

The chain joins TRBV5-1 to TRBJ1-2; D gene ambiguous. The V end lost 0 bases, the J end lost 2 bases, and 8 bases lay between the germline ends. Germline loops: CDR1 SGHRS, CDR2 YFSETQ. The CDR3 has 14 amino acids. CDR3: CASSLGSENYGYTF. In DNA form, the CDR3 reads TGCGCCAGCAGCTTGGGATCAGAGAACTATGGCTACACCTTC.

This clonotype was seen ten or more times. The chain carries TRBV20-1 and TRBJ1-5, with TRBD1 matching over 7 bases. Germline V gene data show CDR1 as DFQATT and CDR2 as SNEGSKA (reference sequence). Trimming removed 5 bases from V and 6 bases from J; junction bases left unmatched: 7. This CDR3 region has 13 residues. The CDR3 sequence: CSAGRQGRQPQHF. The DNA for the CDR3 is TGCAGTGCTGGAAGACAGGGACGTCAGCCCCAGCATTTT.

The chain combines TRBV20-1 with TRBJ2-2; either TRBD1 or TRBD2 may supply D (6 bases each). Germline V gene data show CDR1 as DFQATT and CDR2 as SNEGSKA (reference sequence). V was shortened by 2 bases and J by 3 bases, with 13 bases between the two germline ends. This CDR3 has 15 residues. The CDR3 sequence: CSARRDGGYTGELFF. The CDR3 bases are TGCAGTGCTAGAAGGGACGGGGGCTACACCGGGGAGCTGTTTTTT.

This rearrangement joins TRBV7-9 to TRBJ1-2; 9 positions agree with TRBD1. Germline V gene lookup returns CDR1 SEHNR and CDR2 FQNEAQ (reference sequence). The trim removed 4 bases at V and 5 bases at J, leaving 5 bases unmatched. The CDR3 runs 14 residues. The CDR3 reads CASSSGTGLYGYTF. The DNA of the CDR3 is TGTGCCAGCAGCTCCGGGACAGGGTTATATGGCTACACCTTC.

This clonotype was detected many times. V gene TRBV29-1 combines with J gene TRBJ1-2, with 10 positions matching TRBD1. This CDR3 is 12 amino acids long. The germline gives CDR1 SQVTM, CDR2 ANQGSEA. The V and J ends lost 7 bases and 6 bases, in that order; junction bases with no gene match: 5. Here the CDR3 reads CSALGQGNGYTF. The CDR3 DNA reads TGCAGCGCCCTGGGACAGGGGAATGGCTACACCTTC. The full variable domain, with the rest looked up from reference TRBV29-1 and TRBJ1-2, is SAVISQKPSRDICQRGTSLTIQCQVDSQVTMMFWYRQQPGQSLTLIATANQGSEATYESGFVIDKFPISRPNLTFSTLTVSNMSPEDSSIYLCSALGQGNGYTFGSGTRLTVV.

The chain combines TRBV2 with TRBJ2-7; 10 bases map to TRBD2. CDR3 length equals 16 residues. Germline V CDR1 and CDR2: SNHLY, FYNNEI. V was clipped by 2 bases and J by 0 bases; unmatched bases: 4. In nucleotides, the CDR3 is TGTGCCAGCAGTGAATGGACTAGCGGAAGCTCCTACGAGCAGTACTTC. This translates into CASSEWTSGSSYEQYF.

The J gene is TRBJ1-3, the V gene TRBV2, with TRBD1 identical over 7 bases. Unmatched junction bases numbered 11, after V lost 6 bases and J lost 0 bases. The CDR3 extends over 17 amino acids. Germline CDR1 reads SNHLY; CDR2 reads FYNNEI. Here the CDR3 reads CASRAHRGPNSGNTIYF. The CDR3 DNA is TGTGCCAGCAGGGCTCACAGGGGTCCTAACTCTGGAAACACCATATATTTT.

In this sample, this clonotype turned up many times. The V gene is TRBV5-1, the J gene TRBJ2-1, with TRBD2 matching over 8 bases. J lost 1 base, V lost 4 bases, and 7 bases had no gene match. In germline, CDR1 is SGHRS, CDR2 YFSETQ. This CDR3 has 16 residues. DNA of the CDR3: TGCGCCAGCAGCCGGACTGGCGGGGGGTCCTACAATGAGCAGTTCTTC. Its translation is CASSRTGGGSYNEQFF. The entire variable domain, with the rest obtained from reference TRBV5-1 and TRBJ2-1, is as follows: KAGVTQTPRYLIKTRGQQVTLSCSPISGHRSVSWYQQTPGQGLQFLFEYFSETQRNKGNFPGRFSGRQFSNSRSEMNVSTLELGDSALYLCASSRTGGGSYNEQFFGPGTRLTVL.

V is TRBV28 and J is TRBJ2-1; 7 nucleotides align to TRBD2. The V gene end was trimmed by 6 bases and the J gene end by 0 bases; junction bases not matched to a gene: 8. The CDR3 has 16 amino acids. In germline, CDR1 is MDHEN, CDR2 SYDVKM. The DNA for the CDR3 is TGTGCCAGCAGGGGAGCGGGGTCGAGCTCCTACAATGAGCAGTTCTTC. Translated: CASRGAGSSSYNEQFF.

Here the CDR3 DNA reads TGCGCCAGCAGCTTGGAGTATGGGGATACTGAAGCTTTCTTT. Protein sequence: CASSLEYGDTEAFF. This chain connects TRBV5-1 to TRBJ1-1; no reliable D call. Per germline, CDR1 SGHRS and CDR2 YFSETQ. This CDR3 contains 14 residues. V was shortened by 0 bases and J by 5 bases, with 11 bases between the two germline ends.

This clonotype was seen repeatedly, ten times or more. The CDR3, as DNA: TGCAGCGTTGAGAATTGGGACAGGGTCACTGAAGCTTTCTTT. Residues: CSVENWDRVTEAFF. The chain combines TRBV29-1 with TRBJ1-1; 9 bases match TRBD1. CDR1 is SQVTM, CDR2 ANQGSEA, per germline. CDR3 size: 14 residues. The V and J ends lost 3 bases and 4 bases, in that order; junction bases with no gene match: 6.

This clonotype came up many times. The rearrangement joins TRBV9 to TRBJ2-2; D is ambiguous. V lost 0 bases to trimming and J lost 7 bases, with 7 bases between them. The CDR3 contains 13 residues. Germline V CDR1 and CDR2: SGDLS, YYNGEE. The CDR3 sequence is CASSVGHGGELFF. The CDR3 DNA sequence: TGTGCCAGCAGCGTAGGCCACGGCGGGGAGCTGTTTTTT.

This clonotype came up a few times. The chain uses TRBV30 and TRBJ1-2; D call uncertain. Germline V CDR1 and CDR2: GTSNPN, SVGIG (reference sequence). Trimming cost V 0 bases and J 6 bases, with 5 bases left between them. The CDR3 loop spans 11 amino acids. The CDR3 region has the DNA TGTGCCTGGAGTGTACGTAATGGCTACACCTTC. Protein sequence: CAWSVRNGYTF.

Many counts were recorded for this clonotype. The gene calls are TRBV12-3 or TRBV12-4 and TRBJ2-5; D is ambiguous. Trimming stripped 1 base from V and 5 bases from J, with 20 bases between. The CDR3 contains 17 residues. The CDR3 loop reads CASSLVPPVLKTETQYF. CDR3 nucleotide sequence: TGTGCCAGCAGTTTAGTCCCCCCAGTGTTGAAGACGGAGACCCAGTACTTC.

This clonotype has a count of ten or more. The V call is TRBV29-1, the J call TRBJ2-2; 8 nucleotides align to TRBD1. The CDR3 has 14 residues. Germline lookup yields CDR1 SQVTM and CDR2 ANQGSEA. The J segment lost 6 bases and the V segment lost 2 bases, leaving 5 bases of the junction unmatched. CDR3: CSVESGGRAGELFF. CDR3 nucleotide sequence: TGCAGCGTTGAATCAGGGGGCCGAGCCGGGGAGCTGTTTTTT.

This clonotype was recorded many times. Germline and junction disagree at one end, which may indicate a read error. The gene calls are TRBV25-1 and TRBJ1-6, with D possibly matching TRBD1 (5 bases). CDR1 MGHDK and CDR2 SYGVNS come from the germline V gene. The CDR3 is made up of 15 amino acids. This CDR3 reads CASSERGPYYSPLHF. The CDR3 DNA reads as TGTGCCAGCAGTGAACGGGGACCCTATTATTCACCCCTCCACTTT.

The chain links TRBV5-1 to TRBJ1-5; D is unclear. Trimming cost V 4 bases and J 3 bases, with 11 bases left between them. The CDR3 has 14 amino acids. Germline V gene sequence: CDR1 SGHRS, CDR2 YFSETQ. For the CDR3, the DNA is TGCGCCAGCAGCCCCGATGGGATCAATCAGCCCCAGCATTTT. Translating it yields CASSPDGINQPQHF.

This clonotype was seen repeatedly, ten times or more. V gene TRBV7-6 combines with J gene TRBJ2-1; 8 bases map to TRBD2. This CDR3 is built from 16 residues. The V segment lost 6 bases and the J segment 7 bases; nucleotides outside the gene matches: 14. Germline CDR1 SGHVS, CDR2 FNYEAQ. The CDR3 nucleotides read TGTGCCAGCAGACAAGGACCGGGGGGGCCTGGAAATGAGCAGTTCTTC. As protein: CASRQGPGGPGNEQFF. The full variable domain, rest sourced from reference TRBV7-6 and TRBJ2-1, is GAGVSQSPRYKVTKRGQDVALRCDPISGHVSLYWYRQALGQGPEFLTYFNYEAQQDKSGLPNDRFSAERPEGSISTLTIQRTEQRDSAMYRCASRQGPGGPGNEQFFGPGTRLTVL.

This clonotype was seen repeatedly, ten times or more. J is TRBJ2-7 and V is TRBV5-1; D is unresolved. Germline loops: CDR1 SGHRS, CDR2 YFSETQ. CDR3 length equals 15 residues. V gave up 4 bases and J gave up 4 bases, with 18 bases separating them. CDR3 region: CASSPLYGPRYEQYF. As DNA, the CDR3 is TGCGCCAGCAGCCCGTTGTACGGGCCACGGTACGAGCAGTACTTC.

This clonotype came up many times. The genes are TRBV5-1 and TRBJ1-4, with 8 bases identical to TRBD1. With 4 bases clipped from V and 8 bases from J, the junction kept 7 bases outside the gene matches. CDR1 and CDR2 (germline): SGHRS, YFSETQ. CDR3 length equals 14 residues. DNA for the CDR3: TGCGCCAGCAGCCAGACAGGGACAGGAGAAAAACTGTTTTTT. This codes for CASSQTGTGEKLFF.

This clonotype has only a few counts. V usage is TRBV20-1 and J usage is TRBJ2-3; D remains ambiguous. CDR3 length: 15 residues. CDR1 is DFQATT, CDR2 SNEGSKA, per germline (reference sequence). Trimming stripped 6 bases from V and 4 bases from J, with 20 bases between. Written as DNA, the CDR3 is TGCAGTGCATTTTCTACATCCGGATCCGCAGATACGCAGTATTTT. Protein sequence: CSAFSTSGSADTQYF.

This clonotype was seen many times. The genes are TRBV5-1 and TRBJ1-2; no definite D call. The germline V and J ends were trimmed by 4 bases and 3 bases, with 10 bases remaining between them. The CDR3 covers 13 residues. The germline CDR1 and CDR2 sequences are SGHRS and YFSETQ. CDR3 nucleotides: TGCGCCAGCAGCCCTGGAGTAGACTATGGCTACACCTTC. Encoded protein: CASSPGVDYGYTF.

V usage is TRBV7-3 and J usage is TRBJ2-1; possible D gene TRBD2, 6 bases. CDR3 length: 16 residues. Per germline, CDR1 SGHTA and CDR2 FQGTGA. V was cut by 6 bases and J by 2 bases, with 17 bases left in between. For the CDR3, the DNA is TGTGCCAGCAGTTCTGACTTGGGACTCGCCTACAATGAGCAGTTCTTC. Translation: CASSSDLGLAYNEQFF.